This TCR beta chain appears in the sequencing data of a study of cytomegalovirus exposure and HLA in healthy donors. The V and J ends lost 6 bases and 7 bases respectively, with 15 bases between them. There are 14 residues in the CDR3. Germline CDR1 is LNHDA and CDR2 is SQIVND (reference sequence). Amplification used 60 Vbeta primers and 13 Jbeta primers. Measured with immunoSEQ multiplex PCR; TCRdb has only the in-frame clones, and not every one. The data hold 120,000 to 150,000 clones, with approximately 80% observed a single time. The sample consisted of PBMCs. The sequence came from a young man in good health and CMV-seronegative. The V call is TRBV19, the J call TRBJ1-4; D gene ambiguous. The CDR3 spells CASREWTGGEKLFF. In DNA form, the CDR3 reads TGTGCCAGTAGAGAATGGACGGGAGGTGAAAAACTGTTTTTT.